The entry below describes one T cell receptor (beta chain). No antigen is known for it. The source of the sample is a study of graft-versus-host responses after intestinal transplantation. Study background: Grafts that recipients had were multivisceral, liver-intestinal, or isolated intestinal transplants.

Profiled with immunoSEQ multiplex PCR; TCRdb holds only in-frame clones, not every one. The sample has roughly 110,000 clones, roughly 87% seen once. The CDR3 extends over 14 amino acids. Trimming stripped 0 bases from V and 0 bases from J, with 3 bases between. Looked up from germline, CDR1 is GTSNPN and CDR2 is SVGIG (reference sequence). Whole-study results and caveats: Early post-transplant HvG declines were associated with peak circulating GvH clone levels. The recipient marrow held GvH clones, and some of them showed up first in ileum or blood.

This receptor was taken from a human donor who was the organ donor for an intestinal transplant. Sequencing was performed on unstimulated CD4+ T cells sorted from spleen or lymph node cells, taken before transplant. The chain employs TRBV30 and TRBJ2-6; D unresolved. Written as DNA, the CDR3 is TGTGCCTGGAGTGTTAGCTCTGGGGCCAACGTCCTGACTTTC. Residues: CAWSVSSGANVLTF.